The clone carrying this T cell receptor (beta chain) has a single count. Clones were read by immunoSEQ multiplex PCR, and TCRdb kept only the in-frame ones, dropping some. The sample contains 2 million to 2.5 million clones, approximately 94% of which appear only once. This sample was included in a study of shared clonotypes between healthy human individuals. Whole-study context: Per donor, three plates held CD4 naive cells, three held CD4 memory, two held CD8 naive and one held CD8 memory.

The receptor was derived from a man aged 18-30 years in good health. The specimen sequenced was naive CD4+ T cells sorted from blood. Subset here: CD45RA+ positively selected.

For the CDR3, the DNA is TGTGCCAGTAGTAACCCCACCGGGAACGGTAGAAACACCGGGGAGCTGTTTTTT. This sequence encodes CASSNPTGNGRNTGELFF. The chain employs TRBV19 and TRBJ2-2, with D maybe TRBD2 (5 bases). From germline, CDR1 is LNHDA and CDR2 SQIVND (reference sequence). This CDR3 comprises 18 residues. Trimming pared 4 bases from V and 2 bases from J, leaving 20 bases between. The whole variable domain, filled in from reference TRBV19 and TRBJ2-2, reads DGGITQSPKYLFRKEGQNVTLSCEQNLNHDAMYWYRQDPGQGLRLIYYSQIVNDFQKGDIAEGYSVSREKKESFPLTVTSAQKNPTAFYLCASSNPTGNGRNTGELFFGEGSRLTVL.